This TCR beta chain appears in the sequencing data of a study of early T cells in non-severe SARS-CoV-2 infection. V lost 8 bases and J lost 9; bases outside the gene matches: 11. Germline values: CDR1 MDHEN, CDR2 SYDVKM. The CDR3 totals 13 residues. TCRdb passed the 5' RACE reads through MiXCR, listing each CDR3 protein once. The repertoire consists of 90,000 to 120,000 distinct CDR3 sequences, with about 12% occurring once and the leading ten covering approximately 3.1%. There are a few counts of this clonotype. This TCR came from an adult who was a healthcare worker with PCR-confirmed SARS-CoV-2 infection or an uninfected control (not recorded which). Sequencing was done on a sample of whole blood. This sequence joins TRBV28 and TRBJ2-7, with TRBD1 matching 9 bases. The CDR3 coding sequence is TGTGCCAGCTCCCGGACAGGGGTGCTCGGGCAGTACTTC. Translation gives CASSRTGVLGQYF.